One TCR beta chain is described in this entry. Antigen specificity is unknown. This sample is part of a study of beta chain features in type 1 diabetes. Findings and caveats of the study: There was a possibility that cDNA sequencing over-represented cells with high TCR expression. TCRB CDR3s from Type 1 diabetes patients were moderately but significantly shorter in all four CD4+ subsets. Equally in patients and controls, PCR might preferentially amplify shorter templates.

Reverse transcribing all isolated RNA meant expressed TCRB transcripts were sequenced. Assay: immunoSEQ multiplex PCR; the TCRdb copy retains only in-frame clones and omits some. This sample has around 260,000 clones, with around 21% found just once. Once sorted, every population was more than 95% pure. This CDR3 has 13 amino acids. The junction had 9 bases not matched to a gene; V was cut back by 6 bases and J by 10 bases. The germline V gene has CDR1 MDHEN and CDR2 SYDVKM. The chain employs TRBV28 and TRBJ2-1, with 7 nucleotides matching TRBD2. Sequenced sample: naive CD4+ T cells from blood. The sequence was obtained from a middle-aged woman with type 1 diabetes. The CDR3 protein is CASRPSTSREQFF. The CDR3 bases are TGTGCCAGCAGACCTTCGACTAGCAGGGAGCAGTTCTTC. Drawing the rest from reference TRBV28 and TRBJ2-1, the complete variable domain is DVKVTQSSRYLVKRTGEKVFLECVQDMDHENMFWYRQDPGLGLRLIYFSYDVKMKEKGDIPEGYSVSREKKERFSLILESASTNQTSMYLCASRPSTSREQFFGPGTRLTVL.